This T cell receptor (beta chain) was documented in a study of graft-versus-host responses after intestinal transplantation. The overall study: Induction with anti-thymocyte globulin, then tacrolimus and steroids for roughly three years, was given to all recipients. Findings and limits, study-wide: Researchers found GvH clones in recipient marrow, and some showed up first in ileum or blood. Allograft clonal ratios (graft-versus-host to host-versus-graft) were high in patients who had graft-donor T cell macrochimerism.

After removal of 11 bases from V and 4 bases from J, the junction contained 9 bases not matched to a gene. Germline CDR1 is SNHLY and CDR2 is FYNNEI. The CDR3 totals 15 residues. TCRdb keeps only in-frame clones here, not all; method: immunoSEQ multiplex PCR. The sample comprises roughly 56,000 clones, 90% to 95% of which are singletons, and approximately 2.9% rests with the top ten. Worth noting for this clone: What it binds is not known.

This sample comprised PBMCs, obtained about 4 months after intestinal transplantation. The receptor comes from a human patient who received an intestinal transplant, so some T cells may come from the graft donor. J is TRBJ2-1 and V is TRBV2; 12 bases agree with TRBD1. CDR3 residues: CAGSPGQGAYNEQFF. In DNA form, the CDR3 reads TGTGCCGGATCGCCGGGACAGGGGGCTTACAATGAGCAGTTCTTC.